The next 20 T cell receptor beta chains were all read from a single sample in a study of cytomegalovirus exposure and HLA in healthy donors (dated by TCRdb to the late 2010s). Receptors were amplified or captured by the immunoSEQ multiplex PCR assay. The multiplex PCR relied on a mix of 60 forward primers for TCR Vbeta segments and 13 reverse primers for TCR Jbeta segments. TCRdb's version of the immuneACCESS table is confined to in-frame rearrangements and falls short of the full clone set. An unresolved V gene accounts for under half of the shortfall where checked; the remainder is of unknown origin. Within this sample are around 150,000 clones, with around 79% of them counted one time only. The ten largest clonotypes hold over 0.95% of the sample. The sequenced material came from PBMCs. The source of these receptors is a woman in her 50s in good health and CMV-seropositive.

This clone was observed once. The genes are TRBV19 and TRBJ1-2, with 9 bases fitting TRBD1. With V trimmed by 3 bases and J by 8 bases, 7 bases remained unmatched. Looked up from germline, CDR1 is LNHDA and CDR2 is SQIVND (reference sequence). CDR3 length: 14 amino acids. The CDR3, as DNA: TGTGCCAGTAGTATGGACAGGGGAGGAGGAGGCTACACCTTC. It encodes CASSMDRGGGGYTF.

The rearrangement joins TRBV7-8 to TRBJ2-7; 7 nucleotides line up with TRBD2. After removal of 2 bases from V and 3 bases from J, the junction contained 10 bases not matched to a gene. This CDR3 region has 16 residues. Germline V CDR1 and CDR2: SGHVS, FQNEAQ. CDR3 DNA sequence: TGTGCCAGCAGCTTACCTGGTCTAGCGGACTTCTACGAGCAGTACTTC. Amino acid sequence: CASSLPGLADFYEQYF.

This rearrangement joins TRBV29-1 to TRBJ2-7; 9 bases line up with TRBD2. Per germline, CDR1 SQVTM and CDR2 ANQGSEA. This CDR3 is 14 amino acids long. The V segment lost 6 bases and the J segment 3 bases; nucleotides outside the gene matches: 9. CDR3 amino acids: CSVAGGSGNYEQYF. DNA for the CDR3: TGCAGCGTAGCGGGGGGTAGCGGGAACTACGAGCAGTACTTC.

The CDR3 nucleotides are TGCAGTGCTTATCGGGGGAACACCATATATTTT. This sequence encodes CSAYRGNTIYF. V is TRBV20-1 and J is TRBJ1-3; tentative D call: TRBD1 (5 bases). Germline CDR1 and CDR2: DFQATT and SNEGSKA (reference sequence). The length of the CDR3 is 11 residues. The V end lost 5 bases, the J end lost 7 bases, and 9 bases lay between the germline ends.

The chain recombines TRBV15 with TRBJ2-7; TRBD1 matches at 7 bases. The CDR3 contains 17 residues. Germline CDR1 and CDR2: LNHNV and YYDKDF (reference sequence). The V gene end was trimmed by 0 bases and the J gene end by 2 bases; junction bases not matched to a gene: 10. This chain's CDR3 is CATSRDATGQSTYEQYF. Written as DNA, the CDR3 is TGTGCCACCAGCAGAGATGCCACGGGACAGAGCACCTACGAGCAGTACTTC.

This clone was recorded once. The chain employs TRBV6-1 and TRBJ2-7; 9 positions match TRBD1. This CDR3 spans 13 amino acids. The V and J ends lost 7 bases and 6 bases, in that order; junction bases with no gene match: 7. Germline values: CDR1 MNHNS, CDR2 SASEGT. The CDR3, as DNA: TGTGCCAGCAACCGGGACAGGGTTAGCGAGCAGTACTTC. This translates into CASNRDRVSEQYF.

The chain links TRBV7-8 to TRBJ1-5, with 7 nucleotides matching TRBD1. CDR3 size: 14 residues. The V segment lost 5 bases and the J segment 6 bases; nucleotides outside the gene matches: 7. Germline V gene sequence: CDR1 SGHVS, CDR2 FQNEAQ. The CDR3 bases are TGTGCCAGCAGCGACCAGACAGGGCCTCAGCCCCAGCATTTT. It translates to CASSDQTGPQPQHF.

The rearrangement uses TRBV7-8 and TRBJ2-7; 7 bases align to TRBD2. V dropped 7 bases and J dropped 0; count of bases not matched to a gene: 6. This CDR3 is 14 amino acids long. Germline assignment: CDR1 SGHVS and CDR2 FQNEAQ. This CDR3 is CASTAGVTSYEQYF. As DNA, the CDR3 is TGTGCCAGCACCGCGGGGGTGACCTCCTACGAGCAGTACTTC. Full variable domain (rest looked up from reference TRBV7-8 and TRBJ2-7): GAGVSQSPRYKVAKRGQDVALRCDPISGHVSLFWYQQALGQGPEFLTYFQNEAQLDKSGLPSDRFFAERPEGSVSTLKIQRTQQEDSAVYLCASTAGVTSYEQYFGPGTRLTVT.

The chain links TRBV10-3 to TRBJ1-1; D may be TRBD1 (6 bases). Trimming stripped 11 bases from V and 1 base from J, with 11 bases between. Germline CDR1 reads ENHRY; CDR2 reads SYGVKD. This CDR3 region has 12 residues. CDR3 in amino acids: CASTTGNTEAFF. The DNA of the CDR3 is TGTGCCTCCACGACAGGGAACACTGAAGCTTTCTTT.

The genes are TRBV29-1 and TRBJ1-2; the D gene is possibly TRBD1 (5 bases). V lost 0 bases and J lost 8, with 16 bases in between. CDR3 length: 14 amino acids. From germline, CDR1 is SQVTM and CDR2 ANQGSEA. The CDR3 protein is CSVEDNGATGGYTF. In nucleotides, the CDR3 is TGCAGCGTTGAAGATAATGGGGCCACTGGGGGCTACACCTTC.

CDR3 in amino acids: CASSPQGQGGEKLFF. DNA for the CDR3: TGTGCCAGCAGCCCCCAAGGACAGGGAGGGGAAAAACTGTTTTTT. The V and J genes are TRBV2 and TRBJ1-4, with 8 positions matching TRBD1. Trimming removed 6 bases from V and 8 bases from J; junction bases left unmatched: 11. Germline CDR1 SNHLY, CDR2 FYNNEI. The CDR3 is 15 amino acids.

The genes are TRBV29-1 and TRBJ2-7, with D possibly matching TRBD1 (5 bases). The length of the CDR3 is 12 residues. Germline CDR1 reads SQVTM; CDR2 reads ANQGSEA. The ends were cut back, 7 bases at V and 7 bases at J, with 17 bases in the middle. The CDR3 DNA follows: TGCAGCGCCAGGGTGCCTCCCCTAGAGCAGTACTTC. Its protein is CSARVPPLEQYF.

This rearrangement joins TRBV27 to TRBJ2-5, with 9 positions matching TRBD2. The CDR3 is 16 residues long. Germline V gives CDR1 MNHEY, CDR2 SMNVEV (reference sequence). V trimming: 0 bases; J trimming: 5 bases; junction bases outside the gene matches: 7. CDR3 in DNA: TGTGCCAGCAGTTTATCTAGCGGGAGAGGGTTGGAGACCCAGTACTTC. Protein sequence: CASSLSSGRGLETQYF.

The CDR3 sequence: CAIKRDRENEQFF. The CDR3 region has the DNA TGTGCCATCAAAAGGGACAGGGAAAATGAGCAGTTCTTC. The V call is TRBV10-3, the J call TRBJ2-1; 9 bases align to TRBD1. The J segment lost 7 bases and the V segment lost 7 bases, leaving 5 bases of the junction unmatched. Germline CDR1 is ENHRY and CDR2 is SYGVKD. There are 13 residues in the CDR3.

In DNA form, the CDR3 reads TGTGCCAGCAGCGCGGACAGATTTCCGCAGTTCTTC. Translation gives CASSADRFPQFF. The chain recombines TRBV7-9 with TRBJ2-1, with D perhaps matching TRBD1 (6 bases). The V gene lost 5 bases and the J gene lost 12 bases, with 14 bases spanning the gap. Germline values: CDR1 SEHNR, CDR2 FQNEAQ (reference sequence). The CDR3 covers 12 residues.

This clone occurred a few times. The identical CDR3 is also encoded by other nucleotide sequences in the sample. The rearrangement uses TRBV2 and TRBJ2-1, with D uncertain. The CDR3 sequence is 11 residues long. V lost 7 bases and J lost 4, with 5 bases in between. Germline lookup yields CDR1 SNHLY and CDR2 FYNNEI. This chain's CDR3 is CASTLYNEQFF. CDR3 sequence (DNA): TGTGCCAGCACGCTATACAATGAGCAGTTCTTC. Full variable domain (rest looked up from reference TRBV2 and TRBJ2-1): EPEVTQTPSHQVTQMGQEVILRCVPISNHLYFYWYRQILGQKVEFLVSFYNNEISEKSEIFDDQFSVERPDGSNFTLKIRSTKLEDSAMYFCASTLYNEQFFGPGTRLTVL.

V is TRBV28 and J is TRBJ2-1, with TRBD2 matching over 16 bases. The germline gives CDR1 MDHEN, CDR2 SYDVKM. The J segment lost 2 bases and the V segment lost 5 bases, leaving 3 bases of the junction unmatched. The length of the CDR3 is 17 residues. The CDR3 sequence: CASSPGTSGGAYNEQFF. The DNA of the CDR3 is TGTGCCAGCAGTCCTGGGACTAGCGGGGGGGCCTACAATGAGCAGTTCTTC.

The chain links TRBV6-1 to TRBJ2-5, with D unclear. In germline, CDR1 is MNHNS, CDR2 SASEGT. Trimming removed 1 base from V and 5 bases from J, with 11 bases in between. The CDR3 is 14 amino acids. The CDR3 reads CASSEVAPRETQYF. CDR3 coding DNA: TGTGCCAGCAGTGAAGTGGCTCCCAGGGAGACCCAGTACTTC.

This clone was observed a few times. J is TRBJ1-2 and V is TRBV18; 11 bases are shared with TRBD1. Germline CDR1 is KGHSH and CDR2 is LQKENI. This CDR3 has 15 residues. After removal of 3 bases from V and 6 bases from J, the junction contained 6 bases not matched to a gene. CDR3 residues: CASSPNGQGANGYTF. The CDR3 DNA sequence: TGTGCCAGCTCACCCAACGGACAGGGGGCTAATGGCTACACCTTC.

This rearrangement joins TRBV5-8 to TRBJ2-5, with 8 bases that match TRBD2. The trim removed 2 bases at V and 1 base at J, leaving 13 bases unmatched. CDR3 length equals 18 residues. Germline assignment: CDR1 SGHTS and CDR2 YDEGEE. The CDR3 DNA reads TGTGCCAGCAGCTTTGGGACTAGAGGTGAATTTATCCAAGAGACCCAGTACTTC. This codes for CASSFGTRGEFIQETQYF. Variable domain in full (rest from reference TRBV5-8 and TRBJ2-5): EAGVTQSPTHLIKTRGQQATLRCSPISGHTSVYWYQQALGLGLQFLLWYDEGEERNRGNFPPRFSGRQFPNYSSELNVNALELEDSALYLCASSFGTRGEFIQETQYFGPGTRLLVL.